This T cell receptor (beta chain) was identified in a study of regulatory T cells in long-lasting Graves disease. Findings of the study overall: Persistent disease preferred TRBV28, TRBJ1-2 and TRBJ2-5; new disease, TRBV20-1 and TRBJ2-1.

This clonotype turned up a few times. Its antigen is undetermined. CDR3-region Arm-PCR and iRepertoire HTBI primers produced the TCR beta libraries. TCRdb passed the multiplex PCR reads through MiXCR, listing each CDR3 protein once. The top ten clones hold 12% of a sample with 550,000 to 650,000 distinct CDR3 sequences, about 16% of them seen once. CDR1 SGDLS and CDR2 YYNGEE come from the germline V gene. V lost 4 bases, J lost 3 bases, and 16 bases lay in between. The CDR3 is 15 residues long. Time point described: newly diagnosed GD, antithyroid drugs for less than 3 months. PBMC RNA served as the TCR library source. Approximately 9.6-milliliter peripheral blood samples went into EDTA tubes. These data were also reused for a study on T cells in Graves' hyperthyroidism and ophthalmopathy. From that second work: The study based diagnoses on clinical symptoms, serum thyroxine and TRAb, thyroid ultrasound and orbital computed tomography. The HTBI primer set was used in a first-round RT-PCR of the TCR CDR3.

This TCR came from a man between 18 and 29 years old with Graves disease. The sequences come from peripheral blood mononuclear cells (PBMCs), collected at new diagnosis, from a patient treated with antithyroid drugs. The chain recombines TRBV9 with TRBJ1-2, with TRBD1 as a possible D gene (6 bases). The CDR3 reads CASSSTGSGDYGYTF. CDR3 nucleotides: TGTGCCAGCAGCTCGACAGGTAGTGGCGACTATGGCTACACCTTC.